This TCR beta chain was observed in a study of T cell responses to AZD1222 COVID-19 vaccine. The germline V gene encodes CDR1 MDHEN and CDR2 SYDVKM. The V gene lost 0 bases and the J gene lost 7 bases, with 7 bases spanning the gap. The CDR3 runs 14 residues. Repertoires were generated with immunoSEQ multiplex PCR, while TCRdb's copy carries only in-frame clones and drops some. The sample records about 140,000 clones, around 90% being singletons. The source was peripheral blood, collected on day 0 of AZD1222 vaccination. The TCR originated in an adult in good health. The chain joins TRBV28 to TRBJ1-6; the D is unclear. CDR3 sequence: CASSLWQWNSPLHF. Written as DNA, the CDR3 is TGTGCCAGCAGTTTATGGCAGTGGAATTCACCCCTCCACTTT.